This TCR beta chain was profiled in a study of identical twins. Broader study findings: The analysis was cross-sectional rather than longitudinal within donors. Memory repertoires showed no such pattern, whereas abundant cord blood beta clonotypes carried fewer insertions. Researchers reported excess low generation probability among twin-shared out-of-frame alpha sequences.

TCRdb itself ran the 5' RACE reads through MiXCR, one entry per CDR3 protein. The sample holds roughly 1,500,000 distinct CDR3 sequences, about 31% seen once. This clonotype was picked up a small number of times. The antigen remains undetermined. Trimming removed 2 bases from V and 5 bases from J, with 9 bases in between. The CDR3 length is 13 residues. CDR1 is MNHNY and CDR2 is SVGAGI in the germline V gene (reference sequence). Sequenced material: cord blood. The V and J genes are TRBV6-6 and TRBJ1-1; unclear D gene. The receptor was derived from a newborn girl in good health. The CDR3 sequence: CASSYTPKTEAFF. CDR3 nucleotides: TGTGCCAGCAGTTACACGCCAAAGACTGAAGCTTTCTTT.